These T cell receptor beta chains were read from a single sample in a study of cytomegalovirus exposure and HLA in healthy donors. Clones were read by immunoSEQ multiplex PCR, and TCRdb kept only the in-frame ones, dropping some. Seen here are 200,000 or so clones, more than 75% observed once, and the top ten hold roughly 0.73%. Sequenced sample: PBMCs. Receptor source: a woman aged 18-29 years in good health and CMV-seronegative. Both conserved end residues are part of each CDR3. The D gene is left open where the match is weak. Clone sizes are given selectively: once, few, many, or a class where the clone is expanded.

NA	14	NA	TRBV6-5	TRBJ1-2	TGTGCCAGCAGTTATACGGGGAGTAACTATGGCTACACCTTC	CASSYTGSNYGYTF
NA	14	TRBD2	TRBV19	TRBJ2-1	TGTGCCAGTAGTATAAGCGGGAGTAGCTATGAGCAGTTCTTC	CASSISGSSYEQFF
NA	13	NA	TRBV5-1	TRBJ1-5	TGCGCCAGCAGCTTGGGCAGGGATCAGCCCCAGCATTTT	CASSLGRDQPQHF
few	16	NA	TRBV21-1	TRBJ1-1	TGTGCCAGCAGCACGTCGTTCGACACAGAGAACACTGAAGCTTTCTTT	CASSTSFDTENTEAFF
NA	15	NA	TRBV28	TRBJ2-7	TGTGCCAGCAGTTTTCCCTTAGGGCGGGCGGGCGAGCAGTACTTC	CASSFPLGRAGEQYF
NA	13	TRBD1	TRBV4-1	TRBJ1-1	TGCGCCAGCAGCCAGGGACAGGTCCCTGAAGCTTTCTTT	CASSQGQVPEAFF
once	12	TRBD2	TRBV29-1	TRBJ2-1	TGCAGCGTTGAAGGCGGGGGTTATGAGCAGTTCTTC	CSVEGGGYEQFF
once	15	TRBD2	TRBV7-9	TRBJ2-3	TGTGCCAGCAGCTTTACTAGCGGCGGCACAGATACGCAGTATTTT	CASSFTSGGTDTQYF
NA	13	NA	TRBV10-1	TRBJ2-1	TGCGCCAGCAGTGAGTCTTGCAGAAGTCGGCAGTTCTTC	CASSESCRSRQFF
NA	15	NA	TRBV2	TRBJ2-7	TGTGCCAGCAGGGAACAGCTAGTCCCCACGGTCGAGCAGTACTTC	CASREQLVPTVEQYF
NA	13	NA	TRBV19	TRBJ2-7	TGTGCCAGTAGTATCGGGGGTTCCTACGAGCAGTACTTC	CASSIGGSYEQYF
NA	15	TRBD2	TRBV7-2	TRBJ2-7	TGTGCCAGCAGCGTAATAGAAGCGGGAGGTGGCGAGCAGTACTTC	CASSVIEAGGGEQYF
NA	11	NA	TRBV14	TRBJ1-1	TGTGCCAGCAGCCAAGGCAGGGAAGCTTTCTTT	CASSQGREAFF
NA	17	TRBD1	TRBV28	TRBJ2-7	TGTGCCAGCAGTTTATCCACCCCCGGGACAGGTGATTACGAGCAGTACTTC	CASSLSTPGTGDYEQYF
NA	14	TRBD2	TRBV27	TRBJ2-7	TGTGCCAGCAGTTCAGGACTAGCAATCTACGAGCAGTACTTC	CASSSGLAIYEQYF
NA	15	TRBD1	TRBV6-5	TRBJ2-2	TGTGCCAGCATCGAGGGACAGGGCGTGCACGGGGAGCTGTTTTTT	CASIEGQGVHGELFF
NA	14	NA	TRBV7-2	TRBJ1-4	TGTGCCAGCAGCGTTGACGTGGGGGCCGCGTTACTGTTTTTT	CASSVDVGAALLFF
NA	14	NA	TRBV18	TRBJ2-6	TGTGCCAGCTCACCATTCCCGGGGGCCAACGTCCTGACTTTC	CASSPFPGANVLTF
NA	16	TRBD2	TRBV15	TRBJ2-1	TGTGCCACCAGCAGACCGGGGCTAGCGGACTACAATGAGCAGTTCTTC	CATSRPGLADYNEQFF
once	14	NA	TRBV7-6	TRBJ2-3	TGTGCCAGCAGCGAAATGAGGGCCCCAGATACGCAGTATTTT	CASSEMRAPDTQYF
NA	14	NA	TRBV11-2	TRBJ2-5	TGTGCCAGCAGCAACCTAGCCCCTCCCTCGACGGGGTACTTC	CASSNLAPPSTGYF
NA	15	NA	TRBV14	TRBJ2-6	TGTGCCAGCAGCCGACCGGGGACTGGGGCCAACGTCCTGACTTTC	CASSRPGTGANVLTF
NA	15	NA	TRBV5-1	TRBJ2-7	TGCGCCAGCAGCCCCCAGGGGTTAAGCTCCTACGAGCAGTACTTC	CASSPQGLSSYEQYF
NA	17	NA	TRBV7-6	TRBJ2-1	TGTGCCAGCAGCTTAGGGGCCACGTACAGCTCCTACAATGAGCAGTTCTTC	CASSLGATYSSYNEQFF
NA	14	NA	TRBV5-1	TRBJ2-2	TGCGCCAGCAGCCGGACCCAGGGCATCGGGGAGCTGTTTTTT	CASSRTQGIGELFF
NA	16	NA	TRBV5-6	TRBJ1-2	TGCGCCAGCAGCTTAGCGGGGGTTCGTGGTAACTATGGCTACACCTTC	CASSLAGVRGNYGYTF
NA	21	TRBD1	TRBV4-1	TRBJ1-5	TGCGCCAGCAGCCAAGAAGGGTACCGGGACAGGGGTTACGATAGCAATCAGCCCCAGCATTTT	CASSQEGYRDRGYDSNQPQHF
NA	17	TRBD1	TRBV6-4	TRBJ1-1	TGTGCCAGCACTGGTGGGACAGGGGGCTTCGTAGAAACTGAAGCTTTCTTT	CASTGGTGGFVETEAFF
few	14	NA	TRBV6-6	TRBJ2-7	TGTGCCAGCAGTTGGAGGGCAGGGAACTACGAGCAGTACTTC	CASSWRAGNYEQYF
NA	13	NA	TRBV9	TRBJ2-7	TGTGCCAGCAGCGCAGGGATTATTGCCGAGCAGTACTTC	CASSAGIIAEQYF
NA	15	NA	TRBV5-1	TRBJ2-5	TGCGCCAGCAGCTTGGTGGTCGGGAGCGGGGAGACCCAGTACTTC	CASSLVVGSGETQYF
NA	14	NA	TRBV27	TRBJ1-1	TGTGCCAGCACCCCGCGTGGGTCAGGCCCTGAAGCTTTCTTT	CASTPRGSGPEAFF
NA	17	NA	TRBV7-9	TRBJ1-2	TGTGCCAGCAGCAAGACTGAAAGGGCCCGGGGATGGAAAGGCTACACCTTC	CASSKTERARGWKGYTF
NA	14	NA	TRBV19	TRBJ1-1	TGTGCCAGTAGTATCCGAGGGCAGTACACTGAAGCTTTCTTT	CASSIRGQYTEAFF
NA	16	NA	TRBV7-3	TRBJ2-1	TGTGCCAGCAGCTCAGGGCCTGGTTCACACTACAATGAGCAGTTCTTC	CASSSGPGSHYNEQFF
NA	15	TRBD1	TRBV27	TRBJ2-7	TGTGCCAGCAGGAAGCCGGGACAGGGTAGATACGAGCAGTACTTC	CASRKPGQGRYEQYF
once	18	TRBD1	TRBV18	TRBJ1-3	TGTGCCAGCTCACCTCTGGGGACAGTACTAGTTTCTGGAAACACCATATATTTT	CASSPLGTVLVSGNTIYF
NA	14	TRBD1	TRBV27	TRBJ2-1	TGTGCCAGCGCCGGGACAGAAGTAAGCAATGAGCAGTTCTTC	CASAGTEVSNEQFF
NA	10	NA	TRBV6-5	TRBJ2-7	TGTGCCAGCTCTCTCGACGAGCAGTACTTC	CASSLDEQYF
NA	14	NA	TRBV11-2	TRBJ2-5	TGTGCCAGCAGCTTAGCTCAGGGCCGAGAGACCCAGTACTTC	CASSLAQGRETQYF
NA	15	TRBD1	TRBV10-3	TRBJ2-1	TGTGCCTCCAAACCATCCGGACAGGGGTACAATGAGCAGTTCTTC	CASKPSGQGYNEQFF
NA	15	TRBD1	TRBV13	TRBJ2-1	TGTGCCAGCAGCTTAGGACAGGGGGTCTTTAATGAGCAGTTCTTC	CASSLGQGVFNEQFF
NA	17	NA	TRBV5-1	TRBJ1-3	TGCGCCAGCAGGCTTAGACCGGGAGAAGGGCTCGGAAACACCATATATTTT	CASRLRPGEGLGNTIYF
NA	14	NA	TRBV6-5	TRBJ2-3	TGTGCCAGCAGTTACAACCTAGCAAGAGATACGCAGTATTTT	CASSYNLARDTQYF
NA	14	NA	TRBV6-5	TRBJ1-5	TGTGCCAGCAGACCGGGACAATTAAACCAGCCCCAGCATTTT	CASRPGQLNQPQHF
NA	13	NA	TRBV15	TRBJ1-1	TGTGCCACCAGCACTACTACAGGGTATGAAGCTTTCTTT	CATSTTTGYEAFF
NA	15	TRBD1	TRBV5-5	TRBJ1-4	TGTGCCAGCAGCTTCACAGGGGGTTATAATGAAAAACTGTTTTTT	CASSFTGGYNEKLFF
NA	16	TRBD1	TRBV11-2	TRBJ1-3	TGTGCCAGCAGCACCGGGACAGGAGCCTCTGGAAACACCATATATTTT	CASSTGTGASGNTIYF